The T cell receptor (beta chain) described here comes from a study of Ad26.COV2.S vaccination and SARS-CoV-2 variants. On the study more broadly: The vaccine Ad26.COV2.S was put into the muscle once, or twice with 56 days between. The study, taken as a whole, reports: Breadth and depth estimates from TCRs may understate total T cell responses.

Produced via immunoSEQ multiplex PCR; TCRdb's table is partial and in-frame only. This table has around 450,000 clones, around nine tenths appearing once. About this clone: Its antigen is not known.

Treatment given: 15 to 20 received Ad26.COV2.S at low or high dose, single or two shots; about 5 received placebo; per-sample allocation not given. Samples came from day 63 after the first vaccine or placebo injection. Recruitment in Boston yielded a donor of adult age, 18-55 years. V was shortened by 4 bases and J by 3 bases, with 16 bases between the two germline ends. This CDR3 is built from 15 residues. Per germline, CDR1 MDHEN and CDR2 SYDVKM. The receptor's source is a person aged 18-65 years who received the Ad26.COV2.S COVID-19 vaccine or a placebo. The chain joins TRBV28 to TRBJ2-7; the D is unclear. The material was peripheral blood, obtained in a trial of Ad26.COV2.S vaccine versus placebo. The CDR3 nucleotides read TGTGCCAGCAGTTCCGTGAATGGAGCTGGCTACGAGCAGTACTTC. Protein product: CASSSVNGAGYEQYF.